This T cell receptor beta chain was observed in a study of blood T cell repertoires in COVID-19. Study context: Samples taken during acute and convalescent COVID-19 were collected in the United States, Italy and Spain.

Authors' analysis steps: The assay estimated nucleated cells by amplifying reference gene primers. Sequencing used immunoSEQ multiplex PCR; TCRdb keeps in-frame clones, though not all of them. Clonal size and the V and J genes are those of that table, whereas D and trimming came from the DNA. The table has roughly 300,000 clones, 86% seen once. Seattle participants joined during active infection and were tracked over time. The V gene end was trimmed by 3 bases and the J gene end by 4 bases; junction bases not matched to a gene: 2. CDR3 length equals 13 residues. The germline V gene encodes CDR1 MGHRA and CDR2 YSYEKL.

The source material was peripheral blood. The receptor was isolated from a woman in her 30s with COVID-19, enrolled during active disease. The rearrangement uses TRBV4-1 and TRBJ2-7; TRBD1 matches at 8 bases. CDR3 bases: TGCGCCAGCAGCCATGACAGGGGATACGAGCAGTACTTC. As protein: CASSHDRGYEQYF.